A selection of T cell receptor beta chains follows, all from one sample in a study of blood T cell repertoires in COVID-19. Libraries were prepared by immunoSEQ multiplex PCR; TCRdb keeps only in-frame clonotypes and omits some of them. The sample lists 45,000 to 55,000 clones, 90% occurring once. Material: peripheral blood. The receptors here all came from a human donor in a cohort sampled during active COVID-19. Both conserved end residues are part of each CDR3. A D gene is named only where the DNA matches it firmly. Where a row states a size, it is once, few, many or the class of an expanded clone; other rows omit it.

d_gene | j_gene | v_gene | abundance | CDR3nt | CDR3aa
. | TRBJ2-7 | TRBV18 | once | TGTGCCAGCTCACCACCCCCGGGAACCTACGAGCAGTACTTC | CASSPPPGTYEQYF
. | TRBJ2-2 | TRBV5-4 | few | TGTGCCAGCAGTCCGTATGGGGGGGCGGGAACCGGGGAGCTGTTTTTT | CASSPYGGAGTGELFF
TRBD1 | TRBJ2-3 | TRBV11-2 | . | TGTGCCAGCAGCTCCGACCGGGACAGGGAAACAGATACGCAGTATTTT | CASSSDRDRETDTQYF
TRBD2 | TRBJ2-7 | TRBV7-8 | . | TGTGCCAGCAGCAACCCATTGCGGGGGGCAGGGGAGCAGTACTTC | CASSNPLRGAGEQYF
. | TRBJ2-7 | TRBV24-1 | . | TGTGCCACAACTTGCGTGGTCCCCCACTCCTACGAGCAGTACTTC | CATTCVVPHSYEQYF
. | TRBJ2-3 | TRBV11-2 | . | TGTGCCAGCAGCTATAAAGGGGGGGAAGGCCCCACAGATACGCAGTATTTT | CASSYKGGEGPTDTQYF
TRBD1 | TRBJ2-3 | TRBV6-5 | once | TGTGCCAGCACAGGGGGAACAAGGTCAGATACGCAGTATTTT | CASTGGTRSDTQYF
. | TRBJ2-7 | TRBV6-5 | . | TGTGCCAGCAGGACAGCCTACGAGCAGTACTTC | CASRTAYEQYF
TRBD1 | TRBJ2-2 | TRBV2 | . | TGTGCCAGCAGTGAAGTCCAGGGGGTGGCCGGGGAGCTGTTTTTT | CASSEVQGVAGELFF
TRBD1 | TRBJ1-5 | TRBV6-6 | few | TGTGCCAGCAGAGACAGGGGGCTAACAGGTCAGCCCCAGCATTTT | CASRDRGLTGQPQHF
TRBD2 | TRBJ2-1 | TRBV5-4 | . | TGTGCCAGCAGCTTCAGGACTAGCCGGGTTGAGCAGTTCTTC | CASSFRTSRVEQFF
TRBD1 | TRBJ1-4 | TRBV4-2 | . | TGTGCCAGCAGCCGGGACAGGGAGGAAAAACTGTTTTTT | CASSRDREEKLFF
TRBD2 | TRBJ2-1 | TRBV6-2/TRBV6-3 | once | TGTGCCAGCAACCCCCTAGCGGGAGTTTACAATGAGCAGTTCTTC | CASNPLAGVYNEQFF
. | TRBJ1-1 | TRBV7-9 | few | TGTGCCAGCAGCCGCCTAGAAGGACAGACAAGTGAAGCTTTCTTT | CASSRLEGQTSEAFF
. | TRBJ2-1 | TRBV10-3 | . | TGTGCCACCATGGGGACTGGCCCCAGCTCCTACAATGAGCAGTTCTTC | CATMGTGPSSYNEQFF
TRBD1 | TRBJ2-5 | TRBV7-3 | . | TGTGCCAGCAGCCGGGACAGGGGGAGTCAAGAGACCCAGTACTTC | CASSRDRGSQETQYF
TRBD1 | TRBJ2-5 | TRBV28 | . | TGTGCCAGCAGTGGACCCGGGACAGGGACCGGGGAGACCCAGTACTTC | CASSGPGTGTGETQYF
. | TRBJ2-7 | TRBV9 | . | TGTGCCAGCAGCCTCGGGAACAGAAGGGCCGAGCAGTACTTC | CASSLGNRRAEQYF
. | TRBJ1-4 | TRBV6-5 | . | TGTGCCAGCAGGGCAAACAGGCCCCAAGTTGGAAAACTGTTTTTT | CASRANRPQVGKLFF
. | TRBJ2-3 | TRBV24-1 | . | TGTGCCACCGCAGGGTTAGATACGCAGTATTTT | CATAGLDTQYF
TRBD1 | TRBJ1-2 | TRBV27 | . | TGTGCCAGCAGTTTATCTCGAAGGGGACAGGGAATAGGCGGCTACACCTTC | CASSLSRRGQGIGGYTF
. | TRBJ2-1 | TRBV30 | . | TGTGCCTGGAGTCTGATTAACAAAAATGAGCAGTTCTTC | CAWSLINKNEQFF
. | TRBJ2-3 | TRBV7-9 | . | TGTGCCAGCAGCCCCTGGAGCGGTGACACAGATACGCAGTATTTT | CASSPWSGDTDTQYF
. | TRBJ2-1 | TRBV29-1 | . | TGCAGCGCGGCGGTATTGAGCTCCTACAATGAGCAGTTCTTC | CSAAVLSSYNEQFF
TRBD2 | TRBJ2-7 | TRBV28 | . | TGTGCCAGCAGTCCCACGGGACTAGCGGGCTACTACGAGCAGTACTTC | CASSPTGLAGYYEQYF
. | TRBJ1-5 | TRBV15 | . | TGTGCCACCAGCAGAGAAACAGAGGACTTGAGCAATCAGCCCCAGCATTTT | CATSRETEDLSNQPQHF
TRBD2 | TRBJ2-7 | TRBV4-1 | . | TGCGCCAGCAGCCTACCCGGTGGGGGGGCCTACGAGCAGTACTTC | CASSLPGGGAYEQYF
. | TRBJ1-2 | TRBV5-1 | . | TGCGCCAGCAGCGGAGGAAATAACTATGGCTACACCTTC | CASSGGNNYGYTF
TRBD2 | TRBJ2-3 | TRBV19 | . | TGTGCCAGTAGGCGACTAGCGGGAGGTAGCACAGATACGCAGTATTTT | CASRRLAGGSTDTQYF
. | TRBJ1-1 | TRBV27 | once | TGTGCCAGCAGTTTATCTAGGAACACTGAAGCTTTCTTT | CASSLSRNTEAFF
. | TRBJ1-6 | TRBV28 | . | TGTGCCAGCAGTTATACCACCGGGAGGTGGAATTCACCCCTCCACTTT | CASSYTTGRWNSPLHF
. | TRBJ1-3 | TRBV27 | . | TGTGCCAGCAGTTTAAATCCGCTAGCCTCCGGAAACACCATATATTTT | CASSLNPLASGNTIYF
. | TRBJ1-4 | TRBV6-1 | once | TGTGCCAGCAGTGCGCTAAGGGGGGGCAATAATGAAAAACTGTTTTTT | CASSALRGGNNEKLFF